This TCR beta chain was recovered during a study of blood T cells in healthy people across ages. A sample-barcoded 5' primer and a J-beta primer mix were used in a second PCR of roughly 6 to 11 cycles. MiXCR, applied by TCRdb to the 5' RACE reads, yields one record per CDR3 protein. The table includes around 1,800,000 distinct CDR3 sequences, roughly 43% detected once. This clonotype has a handful of counts. Every sample gave at least 5.5 micrograms of total RNA when it was extracted. The CDR3 length is 13 residues. Losses at the gene ends were 7 bases for V and 3 bases for J; bases not matched to a gene: 3. Germline loops: CDR1 DFQATT, CDR2 SNEGSKA (reference sequence).

Sequenced input: blood. V is TRBV20-1 and J is TRBJ2-5; TRBD2 agrees at 12 bases. This receptor was taken from a human donor in good health. DNA for the CDR3: TGCAGTGTTAGGACTAGCGGGGAAGAGACCCAGTACTTC. This sequence encodes CSVRTSGEETQYF.